The present TCR beta chain was sequenced within a study of cytomegalovirus exposure and HLA in healthy donors. Primers: 60 Vbeta forward and 13 Jbeta reverse. Assay: immunoSEQ multiplex PCR; the TCRdb copy retains only in-frame clones and omits some. The data contain 150,000 to 200,000 clones, about 71% of them singletons. The V end lost 4 bases, the J end lost 4 bases, and 13 bases lay between the germline ends. The CDR3 covers 14 residues. Germline CDR1 is LNHDA and CDR2 is SQIVND (reference sequence). This receptor was taken from a man between 45 and 60 years old in good health and CMV-seronegative. V and J are TRBV19 and TRBJ1-2; D is perhaps TRBD1 (6 bases). Source material: PBMCs. The CDR3: CASSTTTGTYGYTF. DNA for the CDR3: TGTGCCAGTAGTACGACAACAGGGACCTATGGCTACACCTTC.